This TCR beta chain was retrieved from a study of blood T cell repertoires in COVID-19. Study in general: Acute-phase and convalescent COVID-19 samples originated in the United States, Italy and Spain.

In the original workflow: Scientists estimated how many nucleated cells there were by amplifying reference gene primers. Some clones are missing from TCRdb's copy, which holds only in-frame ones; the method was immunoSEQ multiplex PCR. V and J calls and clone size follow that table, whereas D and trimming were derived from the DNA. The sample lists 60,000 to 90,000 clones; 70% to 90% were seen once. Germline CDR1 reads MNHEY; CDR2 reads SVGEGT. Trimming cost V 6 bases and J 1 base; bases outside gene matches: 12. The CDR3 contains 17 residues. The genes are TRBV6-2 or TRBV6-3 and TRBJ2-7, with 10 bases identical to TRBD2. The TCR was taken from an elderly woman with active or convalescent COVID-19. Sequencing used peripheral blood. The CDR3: CASSSRSGRARSYEQYF. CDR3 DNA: TGTGCCAGCAGCTCAAGGAGCGGGAGGGCAAGGTCCTACGAGCAGTACTTC.